Following are 20 T cell receptor beta chains from one sample sequenced in a study of T cells after yellow fever vaccination. A single record per CDR3 protein comes from TCRdb applying MiXCR to the 5' RACE reads. The table lists roughly 500,000 distinct CDR3 sequences, roughly 19% of them singletons. The material was PBMCs, obtained 15 days after the yellow fever booster vaccination. The receptors originated from a man between 25 and 39 years old who received the YFV17D yellow fever vaccine.

The V and J genes are TRBV12-3 or TRBV12-4 and TRBJ2-2, with a tentative D call TRBD2 (6 bases). V was trimmed by 7 bases and J by 0 bases, leaving 9 bases between them. The CDR3 totals 14 residues. CDR3: CASIAAPNTGELFF. CDR3 coding DNA: TGTGCCAGCATAGCGGCCCCGAACACCGGGGAGCTGTTTTTT.

This clonotype was counted only a few times. This rearrangement joins TRBV15 to TRBJ2-3; 8 positions agree with TRBD2. CDR1 is LNHNV, CDR2 YYDKDF, per germline (reference sequence). Losses at the gene ends were 0 bases for V and 1 base for J; bases not matched to a gene: 9. CDR3 length: 18 amino acids. CDR3 DNA: TGTGCCACCAGCAGAGATTTCGGCGGGAGGAGGCGCACAGATACGCAGTATTTT. Protein product: CATSRDFGGRRRTDTQYF.

The chain uses TRBV7-8 and TRBJ2-5; TRBD2 matches at 11 bases. With V trimmed by 4 bases and J by 4 bases, 5 bases remained unmatched. The CDR3 is 15 amino acids. The germline CDR1 and CDR2 sequences are SGHVS and FQNEAQ. The CDR3 DNA is TGTGCCAGCAGCTCACGACTAGCGGGAATAGAGACCCAGTACTTC. This gives the protein CASSSRLAGIETQYF.

V is TRBV7-2 and J is TRBJ2-5; D possibly matches TRBD1 or TRBD2 (6 bases each). The CDR3 has 22 amino acids. Trimming pared 2 bases from V and 1 base from J, leaving 32 bases between. The germline gives CDR1 SGHTA, CDR2 FQGNSA. The CDR3 loop is CASSLPDRTTVRQPGGQETQYF. CDR3 DNA sequence: TGTGCCAGCAGCTTACCCGACAGGACAACTGTACGGCAGCCCGGGGGCCAAGAGACCCAGTACTTC.

The table lists this clonotype with many counts. V usage is TRBV7-2 and J usage is TRBJ1-1, with no clear D. V was shortened by 5 bases and J by 1 base, with 14 bases between the two germline ends. The CDR3 consists of 15 residues. The germline gives CDR1 SGHTA, CDR2 FQGNSA. For the CDR3, the DNA is TGTGCCAGCAGCCCAAGACCCACTGGGAACACTGAAGCTTTCTTT. Translated, it gives CASSPRPTGNTEAFF.

The chain links TRBV4-2 to TRBJ2-5; 10 nucleotides line up with TRBD1. Trimming at V came to 3 bases and at J to 3 bases, leaving 10 bases not matched to a gene. Germline values: CDR1 LGHNA, CDR2 YNFKEQ. The CDR3 has 17 residues. This CDR3 is CASSQRDRGGAEETQYF. CDR3 bases: TGTGCCAGCAGCCAGAGGGACAGGGGAGGCGCGGAAGAGACCCAGTACTTC.

This clonotype came up a few times. The chain recombines TRBV9 with TRBJ2-7, with D uncertain. The CDR3 runs 14 residues. Trimming removed 0 bases at V and 0 bases at J, with 7 bases between. Germline-derived CDR1 and CDR2 are SGDLS and YYNGEE. The CDR3 DNA is TGTGCCAGCAGCGTAGGGTGGGGCTCCTACGAGCAGTACTTC. Its protein product is CASSVGWGSYEQYF.

This clonotype has a handful of counts. V usage is TRBV27 and J usage is TRBJ2-5; 8 bases fit TRBD2. The CDR3 is 14 amino acids. Germline V gives CDR1 MNHEY, CDR2 SMNVEV (reference sequence). Germline trimming cut 3 bases from V and 5 bases from J; bases unmatched to any gene: 5. CDR3 nucleotide sequence: TGTGCCAGCAGTTTTAGCGGGATTTTTGAGACCCAGTACTTC. Protein product: CASSFSGIFETQYF.

V and J are TRBV20-1 and TRBJ1-2; unclear D gene. The length of the CDR3 is 12 residues. V lost 6 bases to trimming and J lost 4 bases, with 12 bases between them. Looked up from germline, CDR1 is DFQATT and CDR2 is SNEGSKA (reference sequence). The CDR3 sequence is CSALFGGYGYTF. The DNA for the CDR3 is TGCAGTGCCCTTTTTGGAGGCTATGGCTACACCTTC.

A few counts support this clonotype. The chain uses TRBV20-1 and TRBJ2-1, with unresolved D. CDR3 length: 12 residues. Germline CDR1 and CDR2: DFQATT and SNEGSKA (reference sequence). Trimming took off 3 bases at V and 6 bases at J, with 9 bases between the two ends. The CDR3 spells CSARARANEQFF. The CDR3 DNA is TGCAGTGCTAGGGCCCGCGCCAATGAGCAGTTCTTC.

This clonotype was counted once. The CDR3 reads CASGKLAGVPDTQYF. CDR3 nucleotides: TGCGCCAGCGGGAAACTAGCGGGAGTCCCAGATACGCAGTATTTT. The V gene is TRBV5-1, the J gene TRBJ2-3, with 11 bases lining up with TRBD2. J lost 4 bases, V lost 7 bases, and 8 bases had no gene match. Germline V CDR1 and CDR2: SGHRS, YFSETQ. The CDR3 has 15 amino acids.

This clonotype has just a few counts. The chain links TRBV10-3 to TRBJ2-7, with D possibly TRBD1 on 6 matching bases. Per germline, CDR1 ENHRY and CDR2 SYGVKD. V dropped 5 bases and J dropped 2 bases, with 16 bases sitting between them. There are 15 residues in the CDR3. The CDR3 region has the DNA TGTGCCATCAGTTTAGAGGCAGGGGTGGCCTACGAGCAGTACTTC. Protein sequence: CAISLEAGVAYEQYF.

This clonotype came up a few times. This chain joins TRBV5-5 and TRBJ2-1; D not certain. This CDR3 is 15 amino acids long. V lost 0 bases to trimming and J lost 7 bases, with 14 bases between them. CDR1 is SGHKS, CDR2 YYEKEE, per germline (reference sequence). CDR3 DNA: TGTGCCAGCAGCTTGGTGATAGCTTTTGGAAATGAGCAGTTCTTC. It is translated as CASSLVIAFGNEQFF.

Ten or more counts support this clonotype. The chain uses TRBV7-2 and TRBJ2-2; D unresolved. V shed 3 bases and J shed 5 bases, with 7 bases lying between them. CDR3 length: 13 amino acids. Looked up from germline, CDR1 is SGHTA and CDR2 is FQGNSA. The CDR3 DNA follows: TGTGCCAGCAGCTTGTCCTCAACCGGGGAGCTGTTTTTT. Residues: CASSLSSTGELFF.

This clonotype was seen only a few times. The V gene is TRBV20-1, the J gene TRBJ2-7; 9 positions agree with TRBD2. Germline CDR1 and CDR2: DFQATT and SNEGSKA (reference sequence). There are 17 residues in the CDR3. The V and J ends lost 3 bases and 3 bases, in that order; junction bases with no gene match: 15. CDR3 loop: CSASPASSGRLVYEQYF. Here the CDR3 DNA reads TGCAGTGCTAGCCCGGCGTCGAGCGGGAGGCTTGTCTACGAGCAGTACTTC.

This clonotype was picked up a small number of times. J is TRBJ2-6 and V is TRBV5-1; the D is unclear. There are 15 residues in the CDR3. Germline V gene sequence: CDR1 SGHRS, CDR2 YFSETQ. Trimming removed 1 base from V and 0 bases from J, with 5 bases in between. The CDR3 loop is CASSLSHSGANVLTF. The CDR3 DNA is TGCGCCAGCAGCTTGTCCCACTCTGGGGCCAACGTCCTGACTTTC.

This clonotype was counted between two and nine times. The chain carries TRBV12-3 or TRBV12-4 and TRBJ2-7, with 7 nucleotides matching TRBD1. V shed 5 bases and J 1 base; nucleotides not matched to a gene: 5. The CDR3 totals 14 residues. The CDR3 DNA sequence: TGTGCCAGCAGTGCCTCGGGACAGTCCTACGAGCAGTACTTC. Residues: CASSASGQSYEQYF.

The CDR3 sequence: CASSFSAGTPKEAFF. DNA of the CDR3: TGTGCCAGCAGCTTTTCCGCCGGGACACCAAAAGAAGCTTTCTTT. The chain employs TRBV11-2 and TRBJ1-1; tentative D call: TRBD1 (6 bases). Trimming pared 3 bases from V and 8 bases from J, leaving 19 bases between. This CDR3 has 15 residues. Germline V CDR1 and CDR2: SGHAT, FQNNGV. Complete variable domain (other parts from reference TRBV11-2 and TRBJ1-1): EAGVAQSPRYKIIEKRQSVAFWCNPISGHATLYWYQQILGQGPKLLIQFQNNGVVDDSQLPKDRFSAERLKGVDSTLKIQPAKLEDSAVYLCASSFSAGTPKEAFFGQGTRLTVV.

The CDR3 region is CASSPGWNAEKLFF. CDR3 in DNA: TGTGCCAGCAGTCCCGGCTGGAATGCTGAAAAACTGTTTTTT. The chain combines TRBV27 with TRBJ1-4; D not certain. V lost 5 bases and J lost 7, with 14 bases in between. Germline assignment: CDR1 MNHEY and CDR2 SMNVEV (reference sequence). The CDR3 is 14 residues long.

This clonotype was counted only a few times. The rearrangement uses TRBV12-3 or TRBV12-4 and TRBJ2-7; 7 bases are shared with TRBD1. The CDR3 extends over 14 amino acids. V was pared by 6 bases and J by 2 bases, with 7 bases of the junction left unmatched. For the CDR3, the DNA is TGTGCCAGCAGACAAATGACAGGGCCCTACGAGCAGTACTTC. It encodes CASRQMTGPYEQYF.